This T cell receptor (beta chain) was profiled in a study of blood T cell repertoires in COVID-19. On the study more broadly: The origin of the acute and convalescent COVID-19 samples was the United States, Italy and Spain.

Method: immunoSEQ multiplex PCR; TCRdb's copy keeps in-frame clones and lacks some. Among about 55,000 clones, around 86% were seen once, and the ten largest hold around 2.7%. Sequenced: peripheral blood. The clonotype originates from an elderly man with acute or convalescent COVID-19.

The CDR3 DNA reads TGCGCCAGCAGCTCCGGGGGGGCCTCGAATGAGCAGTTCTTC. The encoded protein is CASSSGGASNEQFF. The chain recombines TRBV5-1 with TRBJ2-1; 8 bases line up with TRBD2. Germline CDR1 SGHRS, CDR2 YFSETQ. V lost 3 bases to trimming and J lost 7 bases; unmatched junction nucleotides: 6. The CDR3 is 14 amino acids.